These T cell receptor beta chains were read from a single sample in a study of blood T cells in healthy people across ages. TCRdb called the 5' RACE reads again in MiXCR, with one record for every CDR3 protein. The sample holds under 750,000 distinct CDR3 sequences; 40% to 50% are singletons and the top ten take 20% to 25%. What was sequenced was blood. Every receptor here comes from a man aged 80 or over in good health. The CDR3 runs from the conserved cysteine through the conserved F or W. The D gene is left open where the match is weak. The size entry is marked missing in some rows and otherwise reads once, few, many or a size class.

>TRBD1|TRBV7-2|few|TRBJ1-2
TGTGCCAGCAGCTTAGGGGGACAGGGTGATGGCTACACCTTC
CASSLGGQGDGYTF
>-|TRBV7-2|few|TRBJ1-2
TGTGCCAGCAGCTTATTCTCTGGACCTAACTATGGCTACACCTTC
CASSLFSGPNYGYTF
>TRBD2|TRBV20-1|-|TRBJ2-3
TGCAGTGCTAGAGGACTAGCGGGTGCTGGTAGCACAGATACGCAGTATTTT
CSARGLAGAGSTDTQYF
>-|TRBV28|-|TRBJ2-5
TGTGCCACAGAGTTGACTGTGGGGACCCAGTACTTC
CATELTVGTQYF
>TRBD1|TRBV7-9|few|TRBJ1-2
TGTGCCAGCAGCTTAACAGGGGAGGATAGCTACACCTTC
CASSLTGEDSYTF
>TRBD2|TRBV20-1|few|TRBJ2-5
TGCAGTGCTGGGGGCGGCGGGGGGCAACAAGAGACCCAGTACTTC
CSAGGGGGQQETQYF
>-|TRBV7-2|-|TRBJ2-3
TGTGCCAGCAGCTTAGCGGTCTACCTCACAGATACGCAGTATTTT
CASSLAVYLTDTQYF
>-|TRBV2|many|TRBJ2-1
TGTGCCAGCAGTGAAGGGTACAATGAGCAGTTCTTC
CASSEGYNEQFF
>TRBD1|TRBV20-1|few|TRBJ2-1
TGCAGTGCTCCTACCGGGACAGGGTTGAGTGAGCAGTTCTTC
CSAPTGTGLSEQFF
>TRBD2|TRBV6-5|many|TRBJ2-1
TGTGCCAGCAGCCGAGCGGGAGGGCCGAATGAGCAGTTCTTC
CASSRAGGPNEQFF
>TRBD2|TRBV7-2|many|TRBJ2-1
TGTGCCAGCAGCTTATCACTAGCGCACTACAATGAGCAGTTCTTC
CASSLSLAHYNEQFF
>-|TRBV4-1|-|TRBJ2-7
TGCGCCAGCAGCCACCAATCCGGGCGGGGCAGCGAGCAGTACTTC
CASSHQSGRGSEQYF
>TRBD2|TRBV28|-|TRBJ2-7
TGTGCCAGCAGACGCACCGGGACTAGCGGGAGTGGTGAGCAGTACTTC
CASRRTGTSGSGEQYF
>TRBD1|TRBV27|few|TRBJ2-7
TGTGCCAGCAGTCCTCCGACAGGGGGCTACGAGCAGTACTTC
CASSPPTGGYEQYF
>-|TRBV7-2|-|TRBJ1-6
TGTGCCAGCAGCTCCCGCGTCGCAGGTACCAATTCACCCCTCCACTTT
CASSSRVAGTNSPLHF
>TRBD2|TRBV7-2|-|TRBJ2-3
TGTGCCAGCAGCTTAGATCCCGCCCAGCGGGGGGCCGGAGCAGATACGCAGTATTTT
CASSLDPAQRGAGADTQYF
>-|TRBV4-3|-|TRBJ2-4
TGCGCCAGCAGCCAAGATTTAGGGTACGGAGCCAAAAACATTCAGTACTTC
CASSQDLGYGAKNIQYF
>TRBD2|TRBV24-1|few|TRBJ2-5
TGTGCCACCAGTGAAGGGACTAGCGCGCAAGAGACCCAGTACTTC
CATSEGTSAQETQYF
>-|TRBV28|many|TRBJ2-3
TGTGCCAGCAGTAAGGTTCGGGGAGACTCAATCCCAGATACGCAGTATTTT
CASSKVRGDSIPDTQYF
>-|TRBV11-2|-|TRBJ2-1
TGTGCCAGCAGCTTAGATACTGGACCCTCCGGACGACAGTTCTTC
CASSLDTGPSGRQFF
>TRBD2|TRBV15|-|TRBJ2-1
TGTGCCACCAGCAGAGATTCTAGCGGGAGTCGTGAGCAGTTCTTC
CATSRDSSGSREQFF
>-|TRBV5-1|few|TRBJ1-5
TGCGCCAGCAGCTTGGACGGCCTAGGGCAGCCCCAGCATTTT
CASSLDGLGQPQHF
>TRBD1|TRBV29-1|few|TRBJ2-5
TGCAGCGTAAAGAGGGACAGACAAGAGACCCAGTACTTC
CSVKRDRQETQYF
>TRBD1|TRBV6-5|few|TRBJ1-4
TGTGCCAGCAGAAAAACAGGGGCACCTAATGAAAAACTGTTTTTT
CASRKTGAPNEKLFF
>-|TRBV27|-|TRBJ2-1
TGTGCCAGCGCCCCCCAGGACAGCTCCTACAATGAGCAGTTCTTC
CASAPQDSSYNEQFF
>-|TRBV2|-|TRBJ2-7
TGTACCAGCAGTGTGGGGACGTACGAGCAGTACTTC
CTSSVGTYEQYF
>TRBD1|TRBV12-3/TRBV12-4|-|TRBJ1-2
TGTGCCAGCAGTGAACAGAGACAGGGAGGAGGCTACACCTTC
CASSEQRQGGGYTF